Listed below are T cell receptor beta chains from one sample, sequenced in a study of cytotoxic CD8 clonotypes in ibrutinib-treated CLL. Sequencing was performed with immunoSEQ multiplex PCR; in TCRdb, only in-frame clones are kept and a portion is missing. Counted here are about 130,000 clones, about four fifths occurring once; the ten biggest clones make up around 13%. Source: PBMCs, taken after 12 months of ibrutinib treatment. Receptors were obtained from a human donor with chronic lymphocytic leukemia. CDR3s include the opening cysteine and the closing phenylalanine or tryptophan. A D gene is named only where the DNA matches it firmly. Some rows mark clone size as missing; the rest say once, few, many or name a class of expanded clone.

. | TRBD1 | TRBJ2-7 | TRBV28 | CASSLPPRQGAYEQYF | TGTGCCAGCAGTTTACCTCCCCGACAGGGGGCCTACGAGCAGTACTTC
few | . | TRBJ2-3 | TRBV27 | CASSLALAVPDTQYF | TGTGCCAGCAGTTTGGCCTTGGCCGTCCCAGATACGCAGTATTTT
. | . | TRBJ2-3 | TRBV19 | CASSISRGGPTDTQYF | TGTGCCAGTAGTATCTCTCGAGGAGGCCCCACAGATACGCAGTATTTT
. | . | TRBJ2-5 | TRBV6-5 | CASSYDPFRDQYF | TGTGCCAGCAGTTACGACCCCTTCCGCGACCAGTACTTC
. | . | TRBJ1-2 | TRBV2 | CASSPQYRGGYTF | TGTGCCAGCAGCCCTCAATATCGAGGGGGCTACACCTTC
. | . | TRBJ2-7 | TRBV7-9 | CASSLDGPWSYEQYF | TGTGCCAGCAGCTTAGATGGGCCCTGGAGTTACGAGCAGTACTTC
. | . | TRBJ1-2 | TRBV27 | CASSLTGTNYGYTF | TGTGCCAGCAGTTTGACAGGAACTAACTATGGCTACACCTTC
once | . | TRBJ2-1 | TRBV7-9 | CASPSKLSYNEQFF | TGTGCCAGCCCCTCGAAACTCTCCTACAATGAGCAGTTCTTC
few | . | TRBJ1-4 | TRBV5-1 | CASRTAATNEKLFF | TGCGCCAGCAGAACGGCCGCAACTAATGAAAAACTGTTTTTT
. | . | TRBJ1-2 | TRBV7-2 | CASSFGGSGIRNDYTF | TGTGCCAGCAGCTTTGGGGGCTCGGGCATCCGAAATGACTACACCTTC
. | . | TRBJ2-1 | TRBV29-1 | CSPWADFLFYNEQFF | TGCAGCCCGTGGGCCGACTTTTTATTTTACAATGAGCAGTTCTTC
. | TRBD1 | TRBJ2-1 | TRBV4-2 | CASSHPGQRGYEQFF | TGTGCCAGCAGCCACCCGGGACAGAGAGGGTATGAGCAGTTCTTC
. | TRBD1 | TRBJ1-2 | TRBV28 | CASSRTGHYGYTF | TGTGCCAGCAGCCGGACAGGGCACTATGGCTACACCTTC
. | TRBD2 | TRBJ2-3 | TRBV5-1 | CASSTSGASTDTQYF | TGCGCCAGCAGTACTAGCGGGGCCAGCACAGATACGCAGTATTTT
. | . | TRBJ1-1 | TRBV5-6 | CASSFRVTEAFF | TGTGCCAGCAGCTTCAGGGTGACTGAAGCTTTCTTT
medium-sized | . | TRBJ1-1 | TRBV2 | CASTPDTEAFF | TGTGCCAGCACCCCTGACACCGAAGCTTTCTTT
. | . | TRBJ1-1 | TRBV29-1 | CSVRQWDVTEAFF | TGCAGCGTTAGACAATGGGATGTCACTGAAGCTTTCTTT
. | TRBD1 | TRBJ2-5 | TRBV5-1 | CASSGGTGNGETQYF | TGCGCCAGCAGCGGCGGGACAGGGAATGGGGAGACCCAGTACTTC
. | . | TRBJ1-4 | TRBV5-1 | CASSFRTDEKLFF | TGCGCCAGCAGCTTCCGGACAGATGAAAAACTGTTTTTT
few | . | TRBJ2-1 | TRBV27 | CASSFQGHSYNEQFF | TGTGCCAGCAGTTTTCAGGGACATTCGTACAATGAGCAGTTCTTC
. | TRBD1 | TRBJ2-7 | TRBV6-1 | CASSEVHWGTGAYEQYF | TGTGCCAGCAGTGAGGTTCATTGGGGGACAGGGGCCTACGAGCAGTACTTC
. | . | TRBJ2-5 | TRBV28 | CASSSGVETQYF | TGTGCCAGCAGTTCGGGCGTAGAGACCCAGTACTTC
. | . | TRBJ2-3 | TRBV7-3 | CASSEVGTDTQYF | TGTGCCAGCAGCGAGGTGGGCACAGATACGCAGTATTTT
. | TRBD1 | TRBJ2-2 | TRBV5-1 | CASRVQGASGELFF | TGCGCCAGCAGGGTCCAGGGGGCATCCGGGGAGCTGTTTTTT
once | . | TRBJ2-7 | TRBV2 | CASRLRWGDVSYEQYF | TGTGCCAGCAGGTTGAGGTGGGGCGACGTATCCTACGAGCAGTACTTC
. | . | TRBJ2-7 | TRBV27 | CASSDRRGAYEQYF | TGTGCCAGCAGCGACCGGAGGGGAGCCTACGAGCAGTACTTC
. | . | TRBJ2-3 | TRBV9 | CASQLSFTSTDTQYF | TGTGCCAGCCAGCTAAGTTTCACCAGCACAGATACGCAGTATTTT
. | . | TRBJ2-5 | TRBV11-3 | CASSRGGETQYF | TGTGCCAGCAGCCGCGGAGGGGAGACCCAGTACTTC
. | TRBD2 | TRBJ2-7 | TRBV4-3 | CASSQALAGDSIYYEQYF | TGCGCCAGCAGCCAAGCCCTAGCGGGGGACTCGATATACTACGAGCAGTACTTC
. | TRBD2 | TRBJ2-7 | TRBV7-8 | CASSPLAGAYEQYF | TGTGCCAGCAGCCCGCTAGCGGGAGCCTACGAGCAGTACTTC
. | . | TRBJ2-2 | TRBV11-3 | CASSFWSNTGELFF | TGTGCCAGCAGCTTTTGGTCTAACACCGGGGAGCTGTTTTTT
. | TRBD2 | TRBJ2-7 | TRBV18 | CASSPGLAGTYEQYF | TGTGCCAGCTCACCCGGACTAGCGGGGACCTACGAGCAGTACTTC
. | . | TRBJ2-1 | TRBV11-2 | CASSLRETYSLYNEQFF | TGTGCCAGCAGCCTGAGAGAGACTTACAGCCTCTACAATGAGCAGTTCTTC
. | . | TRBJ1-2 | TRBV9 | CASSARGWGGYTF | TGTGCCAGCAGCGCCAGGGGTTGGGGTGGCTACACCTTC
. | . | TRBJ1-5 | TRBV6-5 | CASSLSPYQPQHF | TGTGCCAGCAGCCTATCCCCTTATCAGCCCCAGCATTTT
. | . | TRBJ2-7 | TRBV7-3 | CASGVGDEQYF | TGTGCCAGCGGAGTCGGGGACGAGCAGTACTTC
. | TRBD2 | TRBJ2-3 | TRBV14 | CASSLFTLAGPRAHTDTQYF | TGTGCCAGCAGCTTATTTACCCTAGCGGGACCGAGGGCTCACACAGATACGCAGTATTTT
once | . | TRBJ1-5 | TRBV25-1 | CASSEQGYNQPQHF | TGTGCCAGCAGTGAACAGGGTTACAATCAGCCCCAGCATTTT